This T cell receptor beta chain is drawn from a study of control samples from healthy donors and cancer patients. With V trimmed by 9 bases and J by 8 bases, 9 bases remained unmatched. Germline CDR1 KGHDR, CDR2 SFDVKD. The CDR3 is 14 residues long. Using immunoSEQ multiplex PCR, the repertoire was profiled, and TCRdb retains in-frame clones only, with some absent. The table includes tens of thousands of clones, around 93% detected once. The chain combines TRBV24-1 with TRBJ2-1; 10 positions agree with TRBD2. The receptor's source is a young man with colorectal cancer. Material for sequencing was PBMCs. The CDR3 spells CATSAGLAVYEQFF. CDR3 coding DNA: TGTGCCACCTCGGCTGGACTAGCGGTATATGAGCAGTTCTTC.